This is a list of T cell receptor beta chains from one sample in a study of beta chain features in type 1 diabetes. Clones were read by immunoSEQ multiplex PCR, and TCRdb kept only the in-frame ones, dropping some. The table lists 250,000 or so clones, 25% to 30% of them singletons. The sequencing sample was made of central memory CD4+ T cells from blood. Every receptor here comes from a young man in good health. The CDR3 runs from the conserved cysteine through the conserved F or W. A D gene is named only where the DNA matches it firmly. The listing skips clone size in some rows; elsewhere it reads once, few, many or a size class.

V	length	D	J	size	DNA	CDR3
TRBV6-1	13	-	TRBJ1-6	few	TGTGCCAGCAGTGAAGCGATGGCCACACCCCTCCACTTT	CASSEAMATPLHF
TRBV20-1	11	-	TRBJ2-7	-	TGCAGTGCTAGCGGCGACAGCGAGCAGTACTTC	CSASGDSEQYF
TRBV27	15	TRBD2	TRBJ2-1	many	TGTGCCAGCAGTTTACGGCTAGCGGGAGACGGTGAGCAGTTCTTC	CASSLRLAGDGEQFF
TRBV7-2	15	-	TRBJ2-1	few	TGTGCCAGCAGCTTAGACGGCCGGCCGAGCGATGAGCAGTTCTTC	CASSLDGRPSDEQFF
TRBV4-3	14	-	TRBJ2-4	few	TGCGCCAGCAGCCAAGGGGCAGGGGAGGACATTCAGTACTTC	CASSQGAGEDIQYF
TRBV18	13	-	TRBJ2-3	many	TGTGCCAGCTCCCTCCCGGTCATAGAGACGCAGTATTTT	CASSLPVIETQYF
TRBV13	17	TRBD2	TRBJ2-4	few	TGTGCCAGCAGCTTAGGCCTAGCGGGGGGAGCCAAAAACATTCAGTACTTC	CASSLGLAGGAKNIQYF
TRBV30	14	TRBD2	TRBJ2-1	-	TGTGCCTGGAGTACCGGACTAGGCGGTACTGAGCAGTTCTTC	CAWSTGLGGTEQFF
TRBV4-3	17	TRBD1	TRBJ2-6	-	TGCGCCAGCAGCCATCACGGACAGGGCGCTGGGGCCAACGTCCTGACTTTC	CASSHHGQGAGANVLTF
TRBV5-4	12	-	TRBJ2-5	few	TGTGCCAGCAGCTCCGGGCAAGAGACCCAGTACTTC	CASSSGQETQYF
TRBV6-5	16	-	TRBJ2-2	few	TGTGCCAGCAGTTACGGTGGGGCGCGGGACACCGGGGAGCTGTTTTTT	CASSYGGARDTGELFF
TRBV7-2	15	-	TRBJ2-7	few	TGTGCCAGCAGCTTAGAGGGACACGGAGCCTACGAGCAGTACTTC	CASSLEGHGAYEQYF
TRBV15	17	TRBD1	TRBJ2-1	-	TGTGCCACCAGCATTCAGCTGTGGGACAGGGCCTACAATGAGCAGTTCTTC	CATSIQLWDRAYNEQFF
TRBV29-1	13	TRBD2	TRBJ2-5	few	TGCAGCGTTGGACTAGCGGGCGCATGGACCCAGTACTTC	CSVGLAGAWTQYF
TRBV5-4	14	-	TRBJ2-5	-	TGTGCCAGCAGCTTGTACACAGGGCATGAGGGCCAGTACTTC	CASSLYTGHEGQYF
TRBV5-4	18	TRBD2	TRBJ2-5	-	TGTGCCAGCAGCCAAGGAATGTGGGCTAGCGGTCCCCAAGAGACCCAGTACTTC	CASSQGMWASGPQETQYF
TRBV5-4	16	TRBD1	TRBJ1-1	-	TGTGCCAGCAGCTTGGCGTCCACAGGGGGCAGGACTGAAGCTTTCTTT	CASSLASTGGRTEAFF
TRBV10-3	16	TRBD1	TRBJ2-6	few	TGTGCCATCAGTGACAAGGGGGCGCAGGGGGCCAACGTCCTGACTTTC	CAISDKGAQGANVLTF
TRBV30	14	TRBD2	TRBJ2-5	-	TGTGCCTGGACCCTAGGACTAGCGGAGGAGACCCAGTACTTC	CAWTLGLAEETQYF
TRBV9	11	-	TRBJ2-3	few	TGTGCCAGCAGCGTAGGAGATACGCAGTATTTT	CASSVGDTQYF
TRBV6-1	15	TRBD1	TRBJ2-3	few	TGTGCCAGCAGCGATGGGACAGTAGGCACAGATACGCAGTATTTT	CASSDGTVGTDTQYF
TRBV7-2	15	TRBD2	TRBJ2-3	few	TGTGCCAGCAGCTTTACTAGCGGGGGGGTAAATACGCAGTATTTT	CASSFTSGGVNTQYF
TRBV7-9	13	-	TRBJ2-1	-	TGTGCCAGCTTGGCCAGGGACTTCAATGAGCAGTTCTTC	CASLARDFNEQFF
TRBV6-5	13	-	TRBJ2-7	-	TGTGCCAGCACCGGAGGAAGTGAACGGGGGCAGTACTTC	CASTGGSERGQYF
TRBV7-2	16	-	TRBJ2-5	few	TGTGCCAGCAGCTTAGGTGGACTCTGGGACCAAGAGACCCAGTACTTC	CASSLGGLWDQETQYF
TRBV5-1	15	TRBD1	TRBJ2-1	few	TGCGCCAGCAGCTTGAACGCGGACAGGGCTAAATGGAAGTTCTTC	CASSLNADRAKWKFF
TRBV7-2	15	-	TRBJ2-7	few	TGTGCCAGCAGCCCCGAGGGCAAACCCGCTTACGAGCAGTACTTC	CASSPEGKPAYEQYF
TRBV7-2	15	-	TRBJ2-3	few	TGTGCCAGCAGCTCTCCGGGTATGGGCACAGATACGCAGTATTTT	CASSSPGMGTDTQYF
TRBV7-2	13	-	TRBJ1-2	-	TGTGCCAGCAGCTTAATTCGGGAAGGGAGCCACACCTTC	CASSLIREGSHTF
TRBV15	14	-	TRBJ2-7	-	TGTGCCACCAGCAGAGTGGGGGGTTCCTACGAGCAGTACTTC	CATSRVGGSYEQYF
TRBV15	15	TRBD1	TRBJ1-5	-	TGTGCCACCAGCAGAGACTGGGACAGCCGGCAGCCCCAGCATTTT	CATSRDWDSRQPQHF
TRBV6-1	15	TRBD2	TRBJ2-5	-	TGTGCCAGCAGCGGACTAGCGGGCCCCCAAGAGACCCAGTACTTC	CASSGLAGPQETQYF
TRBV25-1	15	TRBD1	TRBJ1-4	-	TGTGCCAGCAGTGAAACAGGGGGCGCGGAAGAAAAACTGTTTTTT	CASSETGGAEEKLFF
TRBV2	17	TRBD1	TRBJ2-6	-	TGTGCCAGCAGTGCCCAGACAGGGGTGACTGGGGCCAACGTCCTGACTTTC	CASSAQTGVTGANVLTF
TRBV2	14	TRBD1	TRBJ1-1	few	TGTGCCAGCAACCCGGACAGGGATTACACTGAAGCTTTCTTT	CASNPDRDYTEAFF
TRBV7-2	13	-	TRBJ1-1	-	TGTGCCAGCAGCTTAGGGCCCTCGAGTGAAGCTTTCTTT	CASSLGPSSEAFF
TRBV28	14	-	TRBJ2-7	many	TGTGCCAGCAGTTTAACCTTGAGCTCCTACGAGCAGTACTTC	CASSLTLSSYEQYF
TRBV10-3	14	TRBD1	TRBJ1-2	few	TGTGCCATCAGAGGGGGCAGGGATGCTGATGGCTACACCTTC	CAIRGGRDADGYTF
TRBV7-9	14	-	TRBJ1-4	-	TGTGCCAGCAGCTTTTTCCAGGACCATGAAAAACTGTTTTTT	CASSFFQDHEKLFF
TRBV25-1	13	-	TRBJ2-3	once	TGTGCCAGCAGTGGACCCTCGGGAGATACGCAGTATTTT	CASSGPSGDTQYF
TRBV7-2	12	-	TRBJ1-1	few	TGTGCCAGCAGTACATCGAGGGAGAGAGCTTTCTTT	CASSTSRERAFF
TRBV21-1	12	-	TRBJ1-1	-	TGTGCCAGCAGCAAAGAAGTCACCCCAGCTTTCTTT	CASSKEVTPAFF
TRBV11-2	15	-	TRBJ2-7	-	TGTGCCAGCAGCTTAGGACCACCCTCCTCCAACGAGCAGTACTTC	CASSLGPPSSNEQYF
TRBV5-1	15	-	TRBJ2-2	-	TGCGCCAGCAGCTTGGTCACGGGTAACACCGGGGAGCTGTTTTTT	CASSLVTGNTGELFF
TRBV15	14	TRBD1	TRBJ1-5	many	TGTGCCACCAGCAGCGGACAGGGCGATCAGCCCCAGCATTTT	CATSSGQGDQPQHF
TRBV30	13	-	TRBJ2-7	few	TGTGCCTGGAGTGCGGGACACCGCGTTGAGCAGTACTTC	CAWSAGHRVEQYF
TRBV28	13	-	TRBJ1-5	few	TGTGCCAGCACGGTAGGGGCAAATTTGCCCCAGCATTTT	CASTVGANLPQHF
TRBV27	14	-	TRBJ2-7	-	TGTGCCAGCAGTTTATCGGGGTCAAGGAACGAGCAGTACTTC	CASSLSGSRNEQYF
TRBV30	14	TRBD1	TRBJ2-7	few	TGTGCCTGGAGTACGGGACAGTGGTCCTACGAGCAGTACTTC	CAWSTGQWSYEQYF
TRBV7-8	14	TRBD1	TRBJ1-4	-	TGTGCCAGCAGCCAGGGACAGGGAGGGGAAAAACTGTTTTTT	CASSQGQGGEKLFF
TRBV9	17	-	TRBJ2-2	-	TGTGCCAGCAGCCCTCATTCTGGGGCCTTTCCGACCGGGGAGCTGTTTTTT	CASSPHSGAFPTGELFF
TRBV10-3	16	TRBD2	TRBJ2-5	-	TGTGCCATCAGTGAGTCTGAAGCGGGGGGCGCAGAGACCCAGTACTTC	CAISESEAGGAETQYF
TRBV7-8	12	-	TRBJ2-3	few	TGTGCCAGCAGCTCCAGAGGCGATACGCAGTATTTT	CASSSRGDTQYF
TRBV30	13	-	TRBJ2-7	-	TGTGCCTGGACGAGACAGACGTTGTACGAGCAGTACTTC	CAWTRQTLYEQYF
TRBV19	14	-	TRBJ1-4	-	TGTGCCAGTAGCCAAGGATGGGAGAATGAAAAACTGTTTTTT	CASSQGWENEKLFF
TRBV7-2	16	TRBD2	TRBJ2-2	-	TGTGCCAGCAGCTCGACGAGCGGGAGGGCGGCCGGGGAGCTGTTTTTT	CASSSTSGRAAGELFF
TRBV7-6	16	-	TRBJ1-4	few	TGTGCCAGCAGCTTAGAGGGGACAACAACTAATGAAAAACTGTTTTTT	CASSLEGTTTNEKLFF
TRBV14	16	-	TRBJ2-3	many	TGTGCCAGCAGCCAAGGAGGAGGCGCCTACACAGATACGCAGTATTTT	CASSQGGGAYTDTQYF
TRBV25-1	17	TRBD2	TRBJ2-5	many	TGTGCCAGCAGTGATCTGACTAGCGGGGGGTCTCAAGAGACCCAGTACTTC	CASSDLTSGGSQETQYF